Listed here are 28 T cell receptor beta chains from one sample, sequenced in a study of OX40 agonist ivuxolimab in advanced cancers. Clones were sequenced by immunoSEQ multiplex PCR, and TCRdb holds only the in-frame ones, with some missing. The sample lists 70,000 or so clones; roughly nine tenths were seen once. This specimen was CD4+ or CD8+ T cells sorted from blood, taken in a trial of the OX40 agonist ivuxolimab. The source of these receptors is an adult with an advanced solid tumor such as melanoma, head and neck, liver or kidney cancer.

The CDR3, as DNA: TGTGCCAGCAGTTACAGGCCCAACACTGAAGCTTTCTTT. Translating gives CASSYRPNTEAFF. The gene calls are TRBV6-5 and TRBJ1-1, with D unresolved. In germline, CDR1 is MNHEY, CDR2 SVGAGI. The V and J ends lost 2 bases and 2 bases respectively, with 6 bases between them. This CDR3 has 13 amino acids.

The chain joins TRBV19 to TRBJ1-3; 7 nucleotides agree with TRBD1. Trimming at V came to 7 bases and at J to 0 bases, leaving 9 bases not matched to a gene. The CDR3 has 16 residues. The germline CDR1 and CDR2 sequences are LNHDA and SQIVND (reference sequence). CDR3 DNA: TGTGCCAGTAACCCCGGGACAGCCTTCTCTGGAAACACCATATATTTT. It is translated as CASNPGTAFSGNTIYF.

The chain couples TRBV19 to TRBJ1-2, with D possibly TRBD1 on 6 matching bases. Per germline, CDR1 LNHDA and CDR2 SQIVND (reference sequence). V lost 3 bases and J 4 bases, leaving 18 bases between the germline ends. The CDR3 is 16 amino acids. CDR3 loop: CASSIRRGSNFYGYTF. DNA for the CDR3: TGTGCCAGTAGTATTCGGAGGGGGAGCAACTTCTATGGCTACACCTTC. Full variable domain (rest looked up from reference TRBV19 and TRBJ1-2): DGGITQSPKYLFRKEGQNVTLSCEQNLNHDAMYWYRQDPGQGLRLIYYSQIVNDFQKGDIAEGYSVSREKKESFPLTVTSAQKNPTAFYLCASSIRRGSNFYGYTFGSGTRLTVV.

The CDR3 protein is CATSRGTFTDTQYF. In DNA form, the CDR3 reads TGTGCCACCAGCAGAGGGACCTTCACAGATACGCAGTATTTT. The chain has TRBV15 and TRBJ2-3, with D hard to call. Germline V lookup: CDR1 LNHNV, CDR2 YYDKDF (reference sequence). CDR3 length equals 14 residues. V lost 1 base to trimming and J lost 2 bases, with 7 bases between them. The full variable domain, completed using reference TRBV15 and TRBJ2-3, is DAMVIQNPRYQVTQFGKPVTLSCSQTLNHNVMYWYQQKSSQAPKLLFHYYDKDFNNEADTPDNFQSRRPNTSFCFLDIRSPGLGDTAMYLCATSRGTFTDTQYFGPGTRLTVL.

This rearrangement joins TRBV7-9 to TRBJ1-3; D is unresolved. The CDR3 consists of 15 residues. Germline V gene sequence: CDR1 SEHNR, CDR2 FQNEAQ (reference sequence). Trimming removed 4 bases from V and 4 bases from J, with 14 bases in between. In DNA form, the CDR3 reads TGTGCCAGCAGCTCGGGAAAAGAGTCCGGAAACACCATATATTTT. This gives the protein CASSSGKESGNTIYF.

V is TRBV27 and J is TRBJ2-6; weak D call: TRBD2 (6 bases). CDR3 length: 15 residues. The V end lost 7 bases, the J end lost 2 bases, and 12 bases lay between the germline ends. The germline CDR1 and CDR2 sequences are MNHEY and SMNVEV (reference sequence). The CDR3 region is CASTFWGAGANVLTF. In DNA, the CDR3 is TGTGCCAGCACCTTCTGGGGGGCTGGGGCCAACGTCCTGACTTTC.

The V gene is TRBV6-1, the J gene TRBJ2-7; the D gene is possibly TRBD1 (5 bases). V lost 11 bases and J lost 1, with 15 bases in between. The CDR3 has 13 amino acids. In germline, CDR1 is MNHNS, CDR2 SASEGT. CDR3 bases: TGTGCCGCGACCCTTCGACAGTCCTACGAGCAGTACTTC. It yields the protein CAATLRQSYEQYF.

The chain recombines TRBV28 with TRBJ2-5, with 7 bases aligning to TRBD2. Germline V CDR1 and CDR2: MDHEN, SYDVKM. With 6 bases clipped from V and 3 bases from J, the junction kept 10 bases outside the gene matches. The CDR3 is 15 residues long. CDR3 DNA sequence: TGTGCCAGCAGCCCACGGGGGGAAGCAGAAGAGACCCAGTACTTC. Translation gives CASSPRGEAEETQYF.

This chain connects TRBV5-1 to TRBJ2-1; 10 nucleotides align to TRBD1. V shed 2 bases and J 6 bases; nucleotides not matched to a gene: 8. Germline CDR1 is SGHRS and CDR2 is YFSETQ. The CDR3 sequence is 16 residues long. The CDR3 here is CASSFQPGQGPNEQFF. DNA of the CDR3: TGCGCCAGCAGCTTTCAACCGGGACAGGGGCCCAATGAGCAGTTCTTC.

The chain employs TRBV11-2 and TRBJ2-3; 12 bases agree with TRBD2. The trim removed 2 bases at V and 6 bases at J, leaving 6 bases unmatched. Germline-derived CDR1 and CDR2 are SGHAT and FQNNGV. The CDR3 spans 16 residues. CDR3 region: CASSLLTSGRKDTQYF. The CDR3, as DNA: TGTGCCAGCAGCTTACTAACTAGCGGGAGGAAGGATACGCAGTATTTT.

The V gene is TRBV4-1, the J gene TRBJ1-2, with D uncertain. The CDR3 runs 14 residues. The germline CDR1 and CDR2 sequences are MGHRA and YSYEKL. V dropped 3 bases and J dropped 1 base, with 9 bases sitting between them. DNA for the CDR3: TGCGCCAGCAGCCATCTCGGAATTAACTATGGCTACACCTTC. Amino acids: CASSHLGINYGYTF.

This clone was counted a single time. The V and J genes are TRBV6-1 and TRBJ1-1; weak D call: TRBD1 (5 bases). Trimming cost V 7 bases and J 1 base, with 13 bases left between them. Germline V CDR1 and CDR2: MNHNS, SASEGT. CDR3 length equals 14 residues. CDR3 residues: CASTPGTGNTEAFF. In nucleotides, the CDR3 is TGTGCCAGCACCCCGGGGACGGGGAACACTGAAGCTTTCTTT.

The V gene is TRBV5-1, the J gene TRBJ2-1; D is perhaps TRBD1 (7 bases). Trimming shortened V by 5 bases and J by 1 base, and 19 bases separated the two germline ends. The CDR3 totals 17 residues. The V gene's germline CDR1 is SGHRS and CDR2 YFSETQ. The CDR3 DNA is TGCGCCAGCAGTCAAGGAGGGGGCGCGGGGTCCTACAATGAGCAGTTCTTC. Its translation: CASSQGGGAGSYNEQFF. Full variable domain (rest looked up from reference TRBV5-1 and TRBJ2-1): KAGVTQTPRYLIKTRGQQVTLSCSPISGHRSVSWYQQTPGQGLQFLFEYFSETQRNKGNFPGRFSGRQFSNSRSEMNVSTLELGDSALYLCASSQGGGAGSYNEQFFGPGTRLTVL.

The chain links TRBV2 to TRBJ2-3, with 8 bases aligning to TRBD1. Unmatched junction bases numbered 6, after V lost 10 bases and J lost 0 bases. Germline V gene lookup returns CDR1 SNHLY and CDR2 FYNNEI. The CDR3 consists of 14 residues. The CDR3 nucleotides read TGTGCCACGCACAGGGGGGTTAGCACAGATACGCAGTATTTT. This gives the protein CATHRGVSTDTQYF.

The J gene is TRBJ2-1, the V gene TRBV11-3, with 7 bases aligning to TRBD1. Germline loops: CDR1 SGHNT, CDR2 YENEEA. The J segment lost 12 bases and the V segment lost 4 bases, leaving 6 bases of the junction unmatched. The length of the CDR3 is 12 residues. Here the CDR3 reads CASSYDRAGQFF. The CDR3 coding sequence is TGTGCCAGCAGCTACGACAGGGCTGGGCAGTTCTTC.

The chain links TRBV6-1 to TRBJ2-7; a weak D match, TRBD1 (7 bases). This CDR3 has 15 residues. Trimming took 6 bases from V and 3 from J, leaving 18 bases between them. Germline V CDR1 and CDR2: MNHNS, SASEGT. CDR3 protein: CASRTPGGPFYEQYF. The CDR3 nucleotides are TGTGCCAGCAGAACGCCAGGGGGGCCTTTCTACGAGCAGTACTTC.

V is TRBV5-1 and J is TRBJ2-2; 9 bases are shared with TRBD1. The CDR3 runs to 15 residues. From germline, CDR1 is SGHRS and CDR2 YFSETQ. After removal of 0 bases from V and 5 bases from J, the junction contained 2 bases not matched to a gene. CDR3 loop: CASSLDRGHTGELFF. The CDR3 nucleotides are TGCGCCAGCAGCTTGGACAGGGGGCATACCGGGGAGCTGTTTTTT.

In this sample, this clone turned up once. Within the sample, other DNA sequences also encode this same CDR3. This sequence joins TRBV5-1 and TRBJ2-5; 8 positions agree with TRBD1. The CDR3 spans 14 residues. The V segment lost 4 bases and the J segment 2 bases; nucleotides outside the gene matches: 4. Germline assignment: CDR1 SGHRS and CDR2 YFSETQ. CDR3 coding DNA: TGCGCCAGCAGCCTCGGACAGGGACAAGAGACCCAGTACTTC. Translating it yields CASSLGQGQETQYF. The full variable domain, rest sourced from reference TRBV5-1 and TRBJ2-5, is KAGVTQTPRYLIKTRGQQVTLSCSPISGHRSVSWYQQTPGQGLQFLFEYFSETQRNKGNFPGRFSGRQFSNSRSEMNVSTLELGDSALYLCASSLGQGQETQYFGPGTRLLVL.

The CDR3 protein is CASSPGQGSYLNEQFF. In DNA, the CDR3 is TGTGCCAGCAGCCCGGGACAGGGGAGTTATCTAAATGAGCAGTTCTTC. This sequence joins TRBV7-8 and TRBJ2-1, with 10 bases lining up with TRBD1. The germline V gene encodes CDR1 SGHVS and CDR2 FQNEAQ. The CDR3 consists of 16 residues. Trimming removed 5 bases from V and 7 bases from J; junction bases left unmatched: 11. Supplemented by reference TRBV7-8 and TRBJ2-1, the full variable domain reads GAGVSQSPRYKVAKRGQDVALRCDPISGHVSLFWYQQALGQGPEFLTYFQNEAQLDKSGLPSDRFFAERPEGSVSTLKIQRTQQEDSAVYLCASSPGQGSYLNEQFFGPGTRLTVL.

The V gene is TRBV5-1, the J gene TRBJ1-1, with D unresolved. The CDR3 is made up of 15 amino acids. Germline-derived CDR1 and CDR2 are SGHRS and YFSETQ. V gave up 4 bases and J gave up 0 bases, with 13 bases separating them. Here the CDR3 DNA reads TGCGCCAGCAGCACGGACGGGAACATGAACACTGAAGCTTTCTTT. It specifies CASSTDGNMNTEAFF. Together with reference TRBV5-1 and TRBJ1-1, the CDR3 gives the full variable domain: KAGVTQTPRYLIKTRGQQVTLSCSPISGHRSVSWYQQTPGQGLQFLFEYFSETQRNKGNFPGRFSGRQFSNSRSEMNVSTLELGDSALYLCASSTDGNMNTEAFFGQGTRLTVV.

CDR3 DNA: TGTGCCCTTAAAGCCCAGGGCCCTAATGAAAAACTGTTTTTT. This encodes CALKAQGPNEKLFF. The chain couples TRBV6-1 to TRBJ1-4; D may be TRBD1 (5 bases). This CDR3 has 14 residues. Germline CDR1 reads MNHNS; CDR2 reads SASEGT. V lost 11 bases and J lost 3, with 16 bases in between.

This chain joins TRBV27 and TRBJ1-2; 8 bases agree with TRBD1. The CDR3 covers 14 residues. CDR1 is MNHEY and CDR2 is SMNVEV in the germline V gene (reference sequence). J was trimmed by 8 bases and V by 3 bases; bases with no gene match: 8. CDR3 protein: CASSFPGQVGGYTF. The CDR3, as DNA: TGTGCCAGCAGTTTCCCGGGACAGGTCGGAGGCTACACCTTC.

The V call is TRBV18, the J call TRBJ2-5, with D possibly matching TRBD1 (6 bases). V was clipped by 2 bases and J by 5 bases, with 9 bases between them. The CDR3 loop spans 13 amino acids. CDR1 KGHSH and CDR2 LQKENI come from the germline V gene. CDR3 protein: CASSPGGRETQYF. CDR3 in DNA: TGTGCCAGCTCACCAGGGGGCAGGGAGACCCAGTACTTC. The full variable domain, its missing parts supplied by reference TRBV18 and TRBJ2-5, is NAGVMQNPRHLVRRRGQEARLRCSPMKGHSHVYWYRQLPEEGLKFMVYLQKENIIDESGMPKERFSAEFPKEGPSILRIQQVVRGDSAAYFCASSPGGRETQYFGPGTRLLVL.

V and J are TRBV27 and TRBJ1-1; possibly TRBD1 for D (5 bases). CDR1 is MNHEY and CDR2 is SMNVEV in the germline V gene (reference sequence). V gave up 6 bases and J gave up 1 base, with 21 bases separating them. The CDR3 runs 17 residues. CDR3: CASRASSQGISNTEAFF. CDR3 DNA sequence: TGTGCCAGCAGGGCGTCCAGTCAGGGCATCTCGAACACTGAAGCTTTCTTT.

The chain carries TRBV6-1 and TRBJ1-2; possible D gene TRBD1, 6 bases. V lost 4 bases and J lost 9, with 15 bases in between. The CDR3 spans 13 residues. CDR1 and CDR2 (germline): MNHNS, SASEGT. The DNA for the CDR3 is TGTGCCAGCAGTGCGGTGGAGGGGGAGCGCTACACCTTC. Its translation is CASSAVEGERYTF.

The CDR3: CASIGSPAGGLIDTQYF. Written as DNA, the CDR3 is TGTGCCAGCATCGGGTCCCCAGCGGGAGGGTTAATCGATACGCAGTATTTT. The rearrangement links TRBV7-2 to TRBJ2-3; TRBD2 matches at 10 bases. V shed 7 bases, J shed 6 bases, and the junction held 16 bases outside the gene matches. From germline, CDR1 is SGHTA and CDR2 FQGNSA. The CDR3 extends over 17 amino acids.

The CDR3 region is CASRIRDHQETQYF. CDR3 nucleotides: TGCGCCAGCAGAATCCGGGACCACCAAGAGACCCAGTACTTC. The chain joins TRBV5-1 to TRBJ2-5; D may be TRBD1 or TRBD2 (5 bases each). CDR1 and CDR2 from the germline V gene are SGHRS and YFSETQ. CDR3 size: 14 residues. V was clipped by 5 bases and J by 0 bases, with 11 bases between them.

The chain uses TRBV28 and TRBJ2-2; D is perhaps TRBD1 (6 bases). V was shortened by 4 bases and J by 9 bases, with 9 bases between the two germline ends. The CDR3 has 12 amino acids. CDR1 is MDHEN and CDR2 is SYDVKM in the germline V gene. CDR3 sequence (DNA): TGTGCCAGCAGTTCCCGGGACAGGGAGCTGTTTTTT. Amino acids: CASSSRDRELFF.